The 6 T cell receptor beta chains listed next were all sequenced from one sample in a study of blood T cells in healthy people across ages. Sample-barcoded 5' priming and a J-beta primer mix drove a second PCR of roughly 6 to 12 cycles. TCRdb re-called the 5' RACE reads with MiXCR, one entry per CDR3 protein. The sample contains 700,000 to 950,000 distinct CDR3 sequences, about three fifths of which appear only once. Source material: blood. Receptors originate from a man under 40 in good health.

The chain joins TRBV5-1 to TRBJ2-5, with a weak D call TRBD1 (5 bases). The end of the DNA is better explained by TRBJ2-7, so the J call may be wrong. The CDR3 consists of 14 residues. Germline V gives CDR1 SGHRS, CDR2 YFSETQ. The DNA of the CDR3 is TGCGCCAGCAGCTCTGGCCCCACAGGCTACGAGCAGTACTTC. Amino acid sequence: CASSSGPTGYEQYF.

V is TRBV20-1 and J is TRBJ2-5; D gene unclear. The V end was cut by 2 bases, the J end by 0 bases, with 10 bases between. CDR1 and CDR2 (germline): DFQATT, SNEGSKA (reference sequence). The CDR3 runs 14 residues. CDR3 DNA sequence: TGCAGTGCTAGACCCCCGAACCACCAAGAGACCCAGTACTTC. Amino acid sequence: CSARPPNHQETQYF.

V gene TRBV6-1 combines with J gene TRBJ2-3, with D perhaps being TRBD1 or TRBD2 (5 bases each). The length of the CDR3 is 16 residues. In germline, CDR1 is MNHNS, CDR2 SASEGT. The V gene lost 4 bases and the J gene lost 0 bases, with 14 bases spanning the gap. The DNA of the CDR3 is TGTGCCAGCAGTGGAAGCGGAGAGGGGAGCACAGATACGCAGTATTTT. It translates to CASSGSGEGSTDTQYF.

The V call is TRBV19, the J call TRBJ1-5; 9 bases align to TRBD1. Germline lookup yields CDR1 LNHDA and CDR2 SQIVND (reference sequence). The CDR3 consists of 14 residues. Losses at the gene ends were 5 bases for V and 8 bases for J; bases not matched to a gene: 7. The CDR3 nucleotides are TGTGCCAGTAGTCGGACAGGGGAGCAGGAGCCCCAGCATTTT. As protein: CASSRTGEQEPQHF.

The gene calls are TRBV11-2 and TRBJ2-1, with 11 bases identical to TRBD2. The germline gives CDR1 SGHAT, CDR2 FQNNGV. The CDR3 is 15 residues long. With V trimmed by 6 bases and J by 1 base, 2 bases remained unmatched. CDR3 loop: CASRVAGGSYNEQFF. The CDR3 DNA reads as TGTGCCAGCAGGGTAGCGGGAGGGTCCTACAATGAGCAGTTCTTC.

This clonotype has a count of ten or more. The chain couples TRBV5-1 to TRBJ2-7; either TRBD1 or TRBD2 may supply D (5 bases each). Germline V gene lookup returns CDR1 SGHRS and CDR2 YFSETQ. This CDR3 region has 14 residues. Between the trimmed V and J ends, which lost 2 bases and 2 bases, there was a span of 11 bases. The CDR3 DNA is TGCGCCAGCAGCTTCGGGACGGGCCCCTACGAGCAGTACTTC. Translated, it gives CASSFGTGPYEQYF.